Sequencing of this T cell receptor beta chain was carried out in a study of T cell responses to AZD1222 COVID-19 vaccine. In the study overall: Second doses at about 4 or about 12 weeks were pooled.

This CDR3 spans 13 amino acids. Trimming left V 5 bases short and J 8 bases short, with 13 bases between. Germline V gene sequence: CDR1 SGHAT, CDR2 FQDESV (reference sequence). Generated by immunoSEQ multiplex PCR, the TCRdb table keeps only in-frame clones and is missing some. The data show 150,000 or so clones, with just over 90% seen just once and less than 9% held by the top ten. Findings of the study overall: Repertoire sampling happened only post peak T cell response.

A word on this clone: Its antigen is unknown.

The V call is TRBV11-1, the J call TRBJ1-3; no clear D. This TCR was sampled from an adult in good health. This material consisted of peripheral blood, taken on day 0 of AZD1222 vaccination. In nucleotides, the CDR3 is TGTGCCAGCAGCCGACCGCCGTGGCACACCATATATTTT. Its translation: CASSRPPWHTIYF.